This T cell receptor beta chain derives from a study of PD-L1 blockade in urothelial cancer. Per germline, CDR1 SGHDT and CDR2 YYEEEE. The CDR3 contains 19 residues. Trimming left V 3 bases short and J 0 bases short, with 23 bases between. The time point is: pretreatment peripheral blood. Synthetic TCR analog templates were spiked into each PCR. Sequencing was performed with immunoSEQ multiplex PCR; in TCRdb, only in-frame clones are kept and a portion is missing. The table lists about 79,000 clones, approximately 86% of them singletons. The receptor was isolated from a man aged 60 to 69 with urothelial cancer. The source material was PBMCs, sampled around atezolizumab (anti-PD-L1) treatment. The chain joins TRBV5-6 to TRBJ2-3; possibly TRBD2 for D (6 bases). Here the CDR3 reads CASSWRGRGGSSSTDTQYF. The CDR3 DNA is TGTGCCAGCAGCTGGAGAGGGCGGGGAGGCTCCTCTAGCACAGATACGCAGTATTTT.